This T cell receptor (beta chain) was sequenced for a study of tumor-infiltrating lymphocytes in oesophageal squamous cell carcinoma. The CDR3 loop spans 16 amino acids. Germline values: CDR1 SGHTA, CDR2 FQGTGA. TCRdb analysed the PCR reads with MiXCR anew, one entry per CDR3 protein. The sample lists about 12,000 distinct CDR3 sequences; 55% to 60% were seen once. Sequencing input: esophageal tumor tissue. The sequence was obtained from a female donor with esophageal squamous cell carcinoma. The chain is built from TRBV7-3 and TRBJ2-3, with 15 bases fitting TRBD2. The tail of the sequence fits TRBJ2-1 better, so the J call may be wrong. In DNA, the CDR3 is TGTGCCAGCAGCTCCGGACTAGCGGGAGGGCACTATGAGCAGTTCTTC. It is translated as CASSSGLAGGHYEQFF.